This is a list of T cell receptor beta chains from one sample in a study of blood T cells in healthy people across ages. TCRdb analysed the 5' RACE reads with MiXCR anew, one entry per CDR3 protein. Here the sample spans over a million distinct CDR3 sequences, 42% being singletons. The material sequenced was blood. These TCRs come from a woman between 18 and 30 years old in good health. Both conserved end residues are part of each CDR3. Each record gives: D gene, J gene, clone size, V gene, CDR3 DNA, CDR3 protein. D genes are given only for firm matches. Clone size is stated in some rows and not others, as once, few, many or a class when expanded.

D gene: NA; J gene: TRBJ2-3; clone size: many; V gene: TRBV12-3/TRBV12-4; CDR3 DNA: TGTGCCAGCAGTTCTCTAGGGGTCACAGATACGCAGTATTTT; CDR3 protein: CASSSLGVTDTQYF
D gene: NA; J gene: TRBJ1-2; clone size: NA; V gene: TRBV20-1; CDR3 DNA: TGCAGTGCTAGGGAACAGCCTAACTATGGCTACACCTTC; CDR3 protein: CSAREQPNYGYTF
D gene: TRBD1; J gene: TRBJ2-7; clone size: NA; V gene: TRBV13; CDR3 DNA: TGTGCCAGCAGCTTAGGGGGACAGGGATACTCCTACGAGCAGTACTTC; CDR3 protein: CASSLGGQGYSYEQYF
D gene: TRBD2; J gene: TRBJ2-1; clone size: NA; V gene: TRBV15; CDR3 DNA: TGTGCCACCGGGACTAGCGGGAGTAATGAGCAGTTCTTC; CDR3 protein: CATGTSGSNEQFF
D gene: NA; J gene: TRBJ1-2; clone size: NA; V gene: TRBV29-1; CDR3 DNA: TGCAGCGTTGAGAAAGCGTCCCGGGACATCGGCATGTATGGCTACACCTTC; CDR3 protein: CSVEKASRDIGMYGYTF
D gene: NA; J gene: TRBJ2-1; clone size: many; V gene: TRBV4-3; CDR3 DNA: TGCGCCAGCAGCCAAGATCTCCAGGGGCGGTTTTCGAATGAGCAGTTCTTC; CDR3 protein: CASSQDLQGRFSNEQFF
D gene: TRBD2; J gene: TRBJ2-3; clone size: NA; V gene: TRBV6-5; CDR3 DNA: TGTGCCAGCAGTTACTGGAGCGGGAGGTCGGGCACAGATACGCAGTATTTT; CDR3 protein: CASSYWSGRSGTDTQYF
D gene: NA; J gene: TRBJ2-4; clone size: few; V gene: TRBV6-2/TRBV6-3; CDR3 DNA: TGTGCCAGCAGTCCTGCTGGCTCCGCGGCCAAAAACATTCAGTACTTC; CDR3 protein: CASSPAGSAAKNIQYF
D gene: NA; J gene: TRBJ2-7; clone size: NA; V gene: TRBV2; CDR3 DNA: TGTGCCAGCAGTGTTCAGACAGCCGCATTCTACGAGCAGTACTTC; CDR3 protein: CASSVQTAAFYEQYF
D gene: NA; J gene: TRBJ2-1; clone size: NA; V gene: TRBV28; CDR3 DNA: TGTGCCAGCAGTTTTCCTAAGGGTGGTAGCAATGAGCAGTTCTTC; CDR3 protein: CASSFPKGGSNEQFF
D gene: NA; J gene: TRBJ1-3; clone size: NA; V gene: TRBV27; CDR3 DNA: TGTGCCAGCAGTCCGACAGTGGACGGAAACACCATATATTTT; CDR3 protein: CASSPTVDGNTIYF
D gene: TRBD1; J gene: TRBJ1-5; clone size: NA; V gene: TRBV27; CDR3 DNA: TGTGCCAGCAGTCCCCAGGACAGGGGGGGCAATCAGCCCCAGCATTTT; CDR3 protein: CASSPQDRGGNQPQHF
D gene: NA; J gene: TRBJ2-3; clone size: few; V gene: TRBV4-3; CDR3 DNA: TGCGCCAGCAGCCCGAGGGGGACGCACAGTAAAGATACGCAGTATTTT; CDR3 protein: CASSPRGTHSKDTQYF
D gene: NA; J gene: TRBJ2-7; clone size: NA; V gene: TRBV12-3/TRBV12-4; CDR3 DNA: TGTGCCAGCAGTTCCCAGAGGGACATGCACAATGAGCAGTACTTC; CDR3 protein: CASSSQRDMHNEQYF
D gene: NA; J gene: TRBJ2-3; clone size: many; V gene: TRBV20-1; CDR3 DNA: TGCAGTGCTAGACTCACAACCACAGATACGCAGTATTTT; CDR3 protein: CSARLTTTDTQYF
D gene: NA; J gene: TRBJ1-6; clone size: few; V gene: TRBV25-1; CDR3 DNA: TGTGCCAGCAGTGATGGCTCACCCCTCCACTTT; CDR3 protein: CASSDGSPLHF
D gene: NA; J gene: TRBJ2-2; clone size: once; V gene: TRBV20-1; CDR3 DNA: TGCAGTGCTAGCGGTGGAAACGGGGGGCTGTTTTTT; CDR3 protein: CSASGGNGGLFF
D gene: NA; J gene: TRBJ2-1; clone size: few; V gene: TRBV6-2/TRBV6-3; CDR3 DNA: TGTGCCAGCAGTTACGGCAGCCCGACTTACAATGAGCAGTTCTTC; CDR3 protein: CASSYGSPTYNEQFF
D gene: TRBD2; J gene: TRBJ2-7; clone size: NA; V gene: TRBV12-3/TRBV12-4; CDR3 DNA: TGTGCCAGCAGATTAGGGACTAGCGGGCCTTACGAGCAGTACTTC; CDR3 protein: CASRLGTSGPYEQYF
D gene: TRBD1; J gene: TRBJ2-1; clone size: NA; V gene: TRBV24-1; CDR3 DNA: TGTGCCACCAGTGATTCCGGACAGGGAGCCTACAATGAGCAGTTCTTC; CDR3 protein: CATSDSGQGAYNEQFF
D gene: NA; J gene: TRBJ1-1; clone size: once; V gene: TRBV7-9; CDR3 DNA: TGTGCCAGCAGCCCCCCTTTTGGCGAGAACACTGAAGCTTTCTTT; CDR3 protein: CASSPPFGENTEAFF
D gene: NA; J gene: TRBJ2-5; clone size: NA; V gene: TRBV5-1; CDR3 DNA: TGCGCCAGCAGCTTGGCCCTAGCACAGCAAGAGACCCAGTACTTC; CDR3 protein: CASSLALAQQETQYF
D gene: NA; J gene: TRBJ1-3; clone size: NA; V gene: TRBV29-1; CDR3 DNA: TGCAGCGTTGAATATGGCTCTGGAAACACCATATATTTT; CDR3 protein: CSVEYGSGNTIYF
D gene: NA; J gene: TRBJ1-4; clone size: NA; V gene: TRBV4-3; CDR3 DNA: TGCGCCAGCAGCCGATCTGCAAGGGGGGATAATGAAAAACTGTTTTTT; CDR3 protein: CASSRSARGDNEKLFF
D gene: NA; J gene: TRBJ2-7; clone size: few; V gene: TRBV6-5; CDR3 DNA: TGTGCCGCTTGGTACGAGCAGTACTTC; CDR3 protein: CAAWYEQYF
D gene: TRBD2; J gene: TRBJ2-1; clone size: few; V gene: TRBV20-1; CDR3 DNA: TGCAGTGCTAGCCATGCCCGTACCGGGACTAGCGGGCCCTACAATGAGCAGTTCTTC; CDR3 protein: CSASHARTGTSGPYNEQFF
D gene: NA; J gene: TRBJ1-2; clone size: NA; V gene: TRBV12-3/TRBV12-4; CDR3 DNA: TGTGCCAGCAGTTTAGCGAAGCGGGGGGGGGCTTATTATGGCTACACCTTC; CDR3 protein: CASSLAKRGGAYYGYTF
D gene: NA; J gene: TRBJ2-3; clone size: few; V gene: TRBV20-1; CDR3 DNA: TGCAGTGCTAGGTCTAGCAGAAACACAGATACGCAGTATTTT; CDR3 protein: CSARSSRNTDTQYF
D gene: NA; J gene: TRBJ1-5; clone size: few; V gene: TRBV20-1; CDR3 DNA: TGCAGTGCTCTCAAAGGGGGCAATCAGCCCCAGCATTTT; CDR3 protein: CSALKGGNQPQHF
D gene: TRBD1; J gene: TRBJ1-1; clone size: NA; V gene: TRBV5-1; CDR3 DNA: TGCGCCAGCAGCTGGGACAGGGGGCGAGGGATGAACACTGAAGCTTTCTTT; CDR3 protein: CASSWDRGRGMNTEAFF
D gene: TRBD2; J gene: TRBJ2-1; clone size: NA; V gene: TRBV5-1; CDR3 DNA: TGCGCCAGCAGCATGACTAGCGGGAATACGGGCTCCTACAATGAGCAGTTCTTC; CDR3 protein: CASSMTSGNTGSYNEQFF
D gene: NA; J gene: TRBJ2-1; clone size: few; V gene: TRBV11-2; CDR3 DNA: TGTGCCAGCAGCTTAGTTGTCAGACCCAACAATGAGCAGTTCTTC; CDR3 protein: CASSLVVRPNNEQFF
D gene: TRBD2; J gene: TRBJ2-4; clone size: few; V gene: TRBV7-9; CDR3 DNA: TGTGCCAGCAGCTTCTTCGGACTAGCGGGAGCCAAAAACATTCAGTACTTC; CDR3 protein: CASSFFGLAGAKNIQYF
D gene: NA; J gene: TRBJ2-7; clone size: NA; V gene: TRBV20-1; CDR3 DNA: TGCAGTGCAAGTCTCCAGGGTCGCTCCTACGAGCAGTACTTC; CDR3 protein: CSASLQGRSYEQYF
D gene: NA; J gene: TRBJ1-5; clone size: NA; V gene: TRBV10-3; CDR3 DNA: TGTGCCACCAGACGAGGGACCGGACAGTATAGCAATCAGCCCCAGCATTTT; CDR3 protein: CATRRGTGQYSNQPQHF
D gene: NA; J gene: TRBJ1-6; clone size: few; V gene: TRBV7-2; CDR3 DNA: TGTGCCAGCAGCGTTACGGTTAAACCCTATAATTCACCCCTCCACTTT; CDR3 protein: CASSVTVKPYNSPLHF
D gene: NA; J gene: TRBJ1-5; clone size: few; V gene: TRBV4-3; CDR3 DNA: TGCGCCAGCAGCCAAGAACTCCGCAATCAGCCCCAGCATTTT; CDR3 protein: CASSQELRNQPQHF
D gene: TRBD2; J gene: TRBJ2-3; clone size: NA; V gene: TRBV2; CDR3 DNA: TGTGCCAGCAGTGAAGCCCTAGCGGAGGGCACAGATACGCAGTATTTT; CDR3 protein: CASSEALAEGTDTQYF
D gene: TRBD2; J gene: TRBJ2-1; clone size: many; V gene: TRBV20-1; CDR3 DNA: TGCAGTGCCAGGACTAGCGGGGAAGTCAATGAGCAGTTCTTC; CDR3 protein: CSARTSGEVNEQFF
D gene: TRBD1; J gene: TRBJ1-1; clone size: few; V gene: TRBV7-3; CDR3 DNA: TGTGCCAGCAGCCTAAGACAGGGGGATGGAGGAGCTGAAGCTTTCTTT; CDR3 protein: CASSLRQGDGGAEAFF
D gene: NA; J gene: TRBJ2-1; clone size: NA; V gene: TRBV20-1; CDR3 DNA: TGCAGTGCTAGAGCAGAAAGGGGGAGCTCCTACGAGCAGTTCTTC; CDR3 protein: CSARAERGSSYEQFF
D gene: NA; J gene: TRBJ2-4; clone size: many; V gene: TRBV6-5; CDR3 DNA: TGTGCCAGCAGCTCCCGAGCAAACATTCAGTACTTC; CDR3 protein: CASSSRANIQYF
D gene: TRBD1; J gene: TRBJ1-1; clone size: NA; V gene: TRBV7-2; CDR3 DNA: TGTGCCAGCAGCTTAGCCCAGGACAGGGCTATGAACACTGAAGCTTTCTTT; CDR3 protein: CASSLAQDRAMNTEAFF